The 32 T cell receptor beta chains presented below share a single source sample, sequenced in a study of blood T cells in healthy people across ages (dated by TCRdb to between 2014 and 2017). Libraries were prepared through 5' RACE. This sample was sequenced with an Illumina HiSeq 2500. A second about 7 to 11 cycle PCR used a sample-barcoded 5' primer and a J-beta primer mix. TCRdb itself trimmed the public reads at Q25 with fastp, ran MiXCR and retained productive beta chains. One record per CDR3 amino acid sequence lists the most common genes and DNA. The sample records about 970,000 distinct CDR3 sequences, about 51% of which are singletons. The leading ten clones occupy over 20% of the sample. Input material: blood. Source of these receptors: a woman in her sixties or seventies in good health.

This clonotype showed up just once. The CDR3 here is CASSKLAGIYNEQFF. The CDR3 region has the DNA TGTGCCAGCAGTAAACTAGCGGGTATTTACAATGAGCAGTTCTTC. The chain links TRBV28 to TRBJ2-1, with TRBD2 matching over 9 bases. From germline, CDR1 is MDHEN and CDR2 SYDVKM. J lost 4 bases, V lost 5 bases, and 6 bases had no gene match. This CDR3 comprises 15 residues.

The CDR3 region is CASSLGGGRGNTEAFF. The CDR3 DNA sequence: TGTGCCAGCAGTTTAGGAGGGGGCAGGGGGAACACTGAAGCTTTCTTT. This sequence joins TRBV12-3 or TRBV12-4 and TRBJ1-1; 7 bases map to TRBD1. V gave up 1 base and J gave up 1 base; unmatched junction bases: 6. This CDR3 is built from 16 residues.

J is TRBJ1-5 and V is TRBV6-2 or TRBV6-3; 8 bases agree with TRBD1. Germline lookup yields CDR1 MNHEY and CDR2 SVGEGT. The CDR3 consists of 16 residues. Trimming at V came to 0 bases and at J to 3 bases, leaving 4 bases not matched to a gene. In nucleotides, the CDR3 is TGTGCCAGCAGTTACTCTCGGACAGGGCTCAATCAGCCCCAGCATTTT. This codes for CASSYSRTGLNQPQHF.

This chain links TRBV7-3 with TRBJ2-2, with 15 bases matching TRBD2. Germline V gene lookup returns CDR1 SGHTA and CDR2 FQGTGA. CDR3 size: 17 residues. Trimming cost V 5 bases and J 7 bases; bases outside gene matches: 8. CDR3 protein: CASSAGLAGGRGGELFF. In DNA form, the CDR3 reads TGTGCCAGCAGCGCGGGACTAGCGGGAGGAAGGGGCGGGGAGCTGTTTTTT.

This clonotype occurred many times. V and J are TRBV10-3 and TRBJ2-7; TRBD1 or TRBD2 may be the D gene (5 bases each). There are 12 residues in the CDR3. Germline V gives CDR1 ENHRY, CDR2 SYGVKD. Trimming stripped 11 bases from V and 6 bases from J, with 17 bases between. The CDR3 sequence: CASALGECEQYF. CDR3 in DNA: TGTGCCTCAGCTTTGGGGGAGTGCGAGCAGTACTTC.

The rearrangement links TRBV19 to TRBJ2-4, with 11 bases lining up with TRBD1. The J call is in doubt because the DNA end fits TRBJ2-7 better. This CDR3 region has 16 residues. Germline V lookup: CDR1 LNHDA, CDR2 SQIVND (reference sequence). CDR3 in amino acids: CASSSSGTGGNHEQYF. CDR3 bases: TGTGCCAGTAGTTCATCCGGGACAGGGGGGAACCACGAGCAGTACTTC.

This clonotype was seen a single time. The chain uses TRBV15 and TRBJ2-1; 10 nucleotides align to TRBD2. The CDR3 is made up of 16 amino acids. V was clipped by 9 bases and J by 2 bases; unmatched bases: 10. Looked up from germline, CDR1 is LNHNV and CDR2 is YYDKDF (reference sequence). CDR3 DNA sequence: TGTGCCACAGACCTAGCGGGAGCGGGGGCCTACAATGAGCAGTTCTTC. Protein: CATDLAGAGAYNEQFF. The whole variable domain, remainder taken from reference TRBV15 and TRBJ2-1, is DAMVIQNPRYQVTQFGKPVTLSCSQTLNHNVMYWYQQKSSQAPKLLFHYYDKDFNNEADTPDNFQSRRPNTSFCFLDIRSPGLGDTAMYLCATDLAGAGAYNEQFFGPGTRLTVL.

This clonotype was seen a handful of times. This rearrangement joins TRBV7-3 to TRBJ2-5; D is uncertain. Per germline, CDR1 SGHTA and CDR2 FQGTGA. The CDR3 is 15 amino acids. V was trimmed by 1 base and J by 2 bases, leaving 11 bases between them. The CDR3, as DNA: TGTGCCAGCAGCTTAAGGATAGGTGGTCAAGAGACCCAGTACTTC. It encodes CASSLRIGGQETQYF.

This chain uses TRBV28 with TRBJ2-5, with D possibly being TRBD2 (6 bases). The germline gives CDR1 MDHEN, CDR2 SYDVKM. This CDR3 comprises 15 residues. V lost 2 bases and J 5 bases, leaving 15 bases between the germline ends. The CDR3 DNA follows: TGTGCCAGCAGTTTACCCATGGGGGGAGAGGAGACCCAGTACTTC. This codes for CASSLPMGGEETQYF.

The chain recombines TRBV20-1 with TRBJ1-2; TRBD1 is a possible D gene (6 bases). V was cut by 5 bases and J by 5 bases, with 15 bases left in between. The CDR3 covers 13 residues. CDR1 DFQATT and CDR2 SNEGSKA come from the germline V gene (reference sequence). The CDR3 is CSAPGQGHYGYTF. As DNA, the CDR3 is TGCAGTGCTCCGGGGCAGGGGCATTATGGCTACACCTTC.

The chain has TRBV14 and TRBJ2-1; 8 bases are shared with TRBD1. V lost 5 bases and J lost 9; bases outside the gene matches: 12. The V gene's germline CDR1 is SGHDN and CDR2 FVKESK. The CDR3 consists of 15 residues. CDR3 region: CASSSTRQGSVEQFF. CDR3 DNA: TGTGCCAGCAGCTCCACCCGACAGGGGTCGGTTGAGCAGTTCTTC.

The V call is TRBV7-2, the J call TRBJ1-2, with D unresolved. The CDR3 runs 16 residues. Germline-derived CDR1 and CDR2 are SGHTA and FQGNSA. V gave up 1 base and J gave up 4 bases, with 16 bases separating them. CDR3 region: CASSLGSSGGFYGYTF. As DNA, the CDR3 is TGTGCCAGCAGCTTAGGGTCCAGTGGAGGATTCTATGGCTACACCTTC.

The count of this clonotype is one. The CDR3 is CASSLEARGNEQFF. The CDR3 nucleotides are TGCGCCAGCAGCTTGGAGGCCCGGGGGAATGAGCAGTTCTTC. The genes are TRBV5-1 and TRBJ2-1; D is perhaps TRBD2 (6 bases). The V gene's germline CDR1 is SGHRS and CDR2 YFSETQ. The CDR3 is 14 amino acids. Trimming cost V 0 bases and J 7 bases, with 11 bases left between them.

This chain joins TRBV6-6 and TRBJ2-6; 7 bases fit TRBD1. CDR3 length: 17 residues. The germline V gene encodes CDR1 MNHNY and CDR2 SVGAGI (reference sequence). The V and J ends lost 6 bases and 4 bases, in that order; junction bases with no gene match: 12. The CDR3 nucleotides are TGTGCCAGCAGCCCCGGTAGACAGGGAACGGGGGCCAACGTCCTGACTTTC. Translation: CASSPGRQGTGANVLTF.

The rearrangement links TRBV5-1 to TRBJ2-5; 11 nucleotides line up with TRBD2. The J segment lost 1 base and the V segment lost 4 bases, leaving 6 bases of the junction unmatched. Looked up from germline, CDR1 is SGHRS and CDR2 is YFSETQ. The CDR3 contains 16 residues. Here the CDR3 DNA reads TGCGCCAGCAGCAATAGACTAGCGGGAAGCCAAGAGACCCAGTACTTC. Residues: CASSNRLAGSQETQYF. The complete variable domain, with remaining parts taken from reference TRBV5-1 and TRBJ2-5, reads KAGVTQTPRYLIKTRGQQVTLSCSPISGHRSVSWYQQTPGQGLQFLFEYFSETQRNKGNFPGRFSGRQFSNSRSEMNVSTLELGDSALYLCASSNRLAGSQETQYFGPGTRLLVL.

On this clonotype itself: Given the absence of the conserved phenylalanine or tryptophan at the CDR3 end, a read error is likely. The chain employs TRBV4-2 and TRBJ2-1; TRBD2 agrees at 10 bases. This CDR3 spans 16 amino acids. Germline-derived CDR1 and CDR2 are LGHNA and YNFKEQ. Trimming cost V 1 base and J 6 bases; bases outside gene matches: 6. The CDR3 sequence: CASSQGGTSATNEQFL. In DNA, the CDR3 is TGTGCCAGCAGCCAAGGCGGGACTAGCGCGACCAATGAGCAGTTCCTC.

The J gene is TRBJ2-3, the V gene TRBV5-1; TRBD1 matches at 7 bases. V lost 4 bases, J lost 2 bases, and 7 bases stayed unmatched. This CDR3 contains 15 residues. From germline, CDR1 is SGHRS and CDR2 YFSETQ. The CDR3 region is CASSQGETPTDTQYF. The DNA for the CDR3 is TGCGCCAGCAGCCAGGGGGAAACCCCCACAGATACGCAGTATTTT. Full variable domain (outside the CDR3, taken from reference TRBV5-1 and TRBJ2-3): KAGVTQTPRYLIKTRGQQVTLSCSPISGHRSVSWYQQTPGQGLQFLFEYFSETQRNKGNFPGRFSGRQFSNSRSEMNVSTLELGDSALYLCASSQGETPTDTQYFGPGTRLTVL.

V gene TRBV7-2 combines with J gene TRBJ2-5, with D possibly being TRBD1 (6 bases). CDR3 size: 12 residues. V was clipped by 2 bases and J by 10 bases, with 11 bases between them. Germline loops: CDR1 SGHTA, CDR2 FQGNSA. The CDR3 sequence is CASSLYQGHQYF. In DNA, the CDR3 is TGTGCCAGCAGCTTATATCAGGGGCACCAGTACTTC.

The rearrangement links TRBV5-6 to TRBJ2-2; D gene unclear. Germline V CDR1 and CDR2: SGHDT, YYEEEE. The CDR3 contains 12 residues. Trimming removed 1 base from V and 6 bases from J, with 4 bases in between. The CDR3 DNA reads TGTGCCAGCAGCTTGTACTCCGGGGAGCTGTTTTTT. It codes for CASSLYSGELFF. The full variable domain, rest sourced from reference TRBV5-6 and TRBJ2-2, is DAGVTQSPTHLIKTRGQQVTLRCSPKSGHDTVSWYQQALGQGPQFIFQYYEEEERQRGNFPDRFSGHQFPNYSSELNVNALLLGDSALYLCASSLYSGELFFGEGSRLTVL.

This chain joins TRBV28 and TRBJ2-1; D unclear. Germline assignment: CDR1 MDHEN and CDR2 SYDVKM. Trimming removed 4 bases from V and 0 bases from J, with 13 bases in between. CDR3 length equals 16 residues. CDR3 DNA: TGTGCCAGCAGTTCCCGGACGGGCCTCTCCTACAATGAGCAGTTCTTC. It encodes CASSSRTGLSYNEQFF.

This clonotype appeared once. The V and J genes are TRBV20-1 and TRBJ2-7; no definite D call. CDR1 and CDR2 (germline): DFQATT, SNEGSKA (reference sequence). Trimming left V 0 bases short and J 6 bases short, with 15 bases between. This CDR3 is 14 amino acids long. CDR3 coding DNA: TGCAGTGCTAGAGATGTCAGAGATGTTGGCGAGCAGTACTTC. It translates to CSARDVRDVGEQYF.

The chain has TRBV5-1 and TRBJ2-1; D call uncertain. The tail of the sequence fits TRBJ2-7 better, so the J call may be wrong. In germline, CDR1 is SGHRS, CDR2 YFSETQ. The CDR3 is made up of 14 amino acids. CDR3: CASSPGHAPAEQYF. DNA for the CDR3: TGCGCCAGCAGCCCCGGGCATGCGCCGGCCGAGCAGTACTTC.

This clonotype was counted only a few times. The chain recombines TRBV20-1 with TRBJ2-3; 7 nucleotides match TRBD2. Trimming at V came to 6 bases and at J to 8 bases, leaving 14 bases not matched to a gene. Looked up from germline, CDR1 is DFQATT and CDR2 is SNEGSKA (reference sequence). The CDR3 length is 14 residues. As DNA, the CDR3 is TGCAGTGCGCCCGTCTGGGGAGGGCGAGGTACGCAGTATTTT. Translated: CSAPVWGGRGTQYF.

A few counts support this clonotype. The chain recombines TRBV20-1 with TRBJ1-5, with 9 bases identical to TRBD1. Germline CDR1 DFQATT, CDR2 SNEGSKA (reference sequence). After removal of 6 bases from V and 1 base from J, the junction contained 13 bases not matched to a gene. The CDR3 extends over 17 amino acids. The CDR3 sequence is CSAPTGGDTRSNQPQHF. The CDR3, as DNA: TGCAGTGCGCCAACAGGGGGCGACACGAGGAGCAATCAGCCCCAGCATTTT.

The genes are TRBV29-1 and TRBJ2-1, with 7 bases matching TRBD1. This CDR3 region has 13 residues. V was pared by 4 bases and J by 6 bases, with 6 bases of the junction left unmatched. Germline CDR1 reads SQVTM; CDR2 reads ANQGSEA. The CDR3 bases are TGCAGCGTTGTCGAGACAGGGCCCAATGAGCAGTTCTTC. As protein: CSVVETGPNEQFF.

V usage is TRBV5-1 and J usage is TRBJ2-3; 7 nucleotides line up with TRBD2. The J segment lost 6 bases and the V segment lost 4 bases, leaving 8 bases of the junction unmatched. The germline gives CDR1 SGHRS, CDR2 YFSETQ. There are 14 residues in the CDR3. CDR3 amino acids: CASSAFRLADTQYF. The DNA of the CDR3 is TGCGCCAGCAGCGCCTTCCGACTAGCTGATACGCAGTATTTT.

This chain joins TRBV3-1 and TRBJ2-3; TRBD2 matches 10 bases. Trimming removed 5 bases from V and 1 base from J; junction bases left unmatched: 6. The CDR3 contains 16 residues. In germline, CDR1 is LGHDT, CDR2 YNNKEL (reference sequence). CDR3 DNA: TGTGCCAGCAGCTCATCCGGGACTAGCGGCACAGATACGCAGTATTTT. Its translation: CASSSSGTSGTDTQYF.

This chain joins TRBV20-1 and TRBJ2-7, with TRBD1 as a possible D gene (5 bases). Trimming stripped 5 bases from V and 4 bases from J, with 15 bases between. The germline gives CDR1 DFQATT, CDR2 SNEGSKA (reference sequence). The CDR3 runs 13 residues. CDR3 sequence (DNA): TGCAGTGCTTCCAGGGTGGTGGAGTACGAGCAGTACTTC. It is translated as CSASRVVEYEQYF.

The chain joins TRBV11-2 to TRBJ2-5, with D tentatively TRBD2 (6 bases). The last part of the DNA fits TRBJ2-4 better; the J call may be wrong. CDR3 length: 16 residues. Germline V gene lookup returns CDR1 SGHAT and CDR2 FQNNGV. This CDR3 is CASSLGGWYAKNIQYF. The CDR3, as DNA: TGTGCCAGCAGCCTTGGGGGGTGGTATGCCAAAAACATTCAGTACTTC.

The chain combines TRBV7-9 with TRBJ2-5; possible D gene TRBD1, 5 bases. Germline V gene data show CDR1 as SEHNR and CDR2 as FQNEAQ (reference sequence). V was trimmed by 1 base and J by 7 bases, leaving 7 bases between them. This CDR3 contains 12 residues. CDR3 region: CASSLEGLTQYF. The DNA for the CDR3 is TGTGCCAGCAGCTTAGAGGGGTTGACCCAGTACTTC.

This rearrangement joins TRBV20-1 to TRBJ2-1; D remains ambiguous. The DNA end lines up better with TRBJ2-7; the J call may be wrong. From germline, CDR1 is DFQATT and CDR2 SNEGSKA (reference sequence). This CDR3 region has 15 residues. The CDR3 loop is CSARVAETFSDEQYF. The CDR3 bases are TGCAGTGCTAGAGTGGCAGAGACCTTCTCGGACGAGCAGTACTTC.

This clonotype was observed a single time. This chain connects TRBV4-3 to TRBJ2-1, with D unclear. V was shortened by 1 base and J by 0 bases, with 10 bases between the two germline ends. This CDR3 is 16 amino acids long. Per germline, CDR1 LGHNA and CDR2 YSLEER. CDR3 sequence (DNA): TGCGCCAGCAGCCAAGGTGCTGTGAGCTCCTACAATGAGCAGTTCTTC. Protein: CASSQGAVSSYNEQFF.